These 15 T cell receptor beta chains originate from one sample sequenced in a study of blood T cell repertoires in COVID-19. This table comes from immunoSEQ multiplex PCR, and its TCRdb copy is limited to in-frame clones, with some not included. The table shows about 440,000 clones, with about 85% occurring only once. Material for sequencing was PBMCs or T cells enriched from blood (not recorded which). These receptors were obtained from a woman under 30 with acute COVID-19.

The genes are TRBV3-1 (or the pseudogene TRBV3-2) and TRBJ1-1; D call uncertain. The CDR3 totals 13 residues. In germline, CDR1 is LGHDT, CDR2 YNNKEL (reference sequence). V lost 5 bases, J lost 0 bases, and 7 bases lay in between. CDR3 in amino acids: CASSKTVNTEAFF. CDR3 nucleotide sequence: TGTGCCAGCAGCAAAACAGTGAACACTGAAGCTTTCTTT.

The chain has TRBV27 and TRBJ1-1; D not resolved. The germline CDR1 and CDR2 sequences are MNHEY and SMNVEV (reference sequence). This CDR3 comprises 13 residues. V dropped 4 bases and J dropped 5 bases, with 11 bases sitting between them. Here the CDR3 DNA reads TGTGCCAGCAGTTACAGTGCTGCGACTGAAGCTTTCTTT. The encoded protein is CASSYSAATEAFF.

This clone occurred a few times. The rearrangement joins TRBV4-3 to TRBJ1-5; no clear D. The germline V and J ends were trimmed by 0 bases and 3 bases, with 3 bases remaining between them. The CDR3 runs to 13 residues. The V gene's germline CDR1 is LGHNA and CDR2 YSLEER. CDR3 DNA sequence: TGCGCCAGCAGCCAAGACAACAATCAGCCCCAGCATTTT. As protein: CASSQDNNQPQHF.

V gene TRBV10-2 combines with J gene TRBJ1-2; D might be TRBD1 (6 bases). Deletions cut 11 bases from V and 5 bases from J, with 15 bases between. The CDR3 runs to 12 residues. In germline, CDR1 is WSHSY, CDR2 SAAADI. CDR3 bases: TGCGCCTCCCGACTGGGGGCGTATGGCTACACCTTC. It specifies CASRLGAYGYTF.

V usage is TRBV29-1 and J usage is TRBJ2-7; 7 positions agree with TRBD2. J was trimmed by 3 bases and V by 6 bases; bases with no gene match: 14. The V gene's germline CDR1 is SQVTM and CDR2 ANQGSEA. The CDR3 has 15 amino acids. CDR3 sequence (DNA): TGCAGCGTCCGAAGGAACTTTAGCGGGCGCTACGAGCAGTACTTC. It specifies CSVRRNFSGRYEQYF.

This chain links TRBV11-2 with TRBJ1-2, with D possibly TRBD1 on 5 matching bases. The CDR3 is 14 residues long. V lost 4 bases to trimming and J lost 4 bases, with 13 bases between them. The germline V gene encodes CDR1 SGHAT and CDR2 FQNNGV. The CDR3 nucleotides read TGTGCCAGCAGCTGGGGCGGGGAAGGCTATGGCTACACCTTC. It codes for CASSWGGEGYGYTF.

J is TRBJ2-7 and V is TRBV28, with a possible D match to TRBD2 (6 bases). V was cut by 5 bases and J by 7 bases, with 15 bases left in between. The V gene's germline CDR1 is MDHEN and CDR2 SYDVKM. The CDR3 covers 13 residues. CDR3 loop: CASSPRPDYEQYF. CDR3 coding DNA: TGTGCCAGCAGTCCCCGCCCGGACTATGAGCAGTACTTC.

V and J are TRBV15 and TRBJ2-3; 11 nucleotides align to TRBD2. CDR1 LNHNV and CDR2 YYDKDF come from the germline V gene (reference sequence). The CDR3 extends over 16 amino acids. V gave up 1 base and J gave up 5 bases; unmatched junction bases: 5. As DNA, the CDR3 is TGTGCCACCAGCAGAGCACTAGCGGGAGCTATAGATACGCAGTATTTT. This sequence encodes CATSRALAGAIDTQYF.

J is TRBJ1-4 and V is TRBV7-2, with a possible D match to TRBD1 (5 bases). V was pared by 5 bases and J by 5 bases, with 15 bases between. The CDR3 spans 15 residues. Germline V CDR1 and CDR2: SGHTA, FQGNSA. The CDR3 loop is CASSPRATTNEKLFF. Here the CDR3 DNA reads TGTGCCAGCAGCCCCAGGGCCACGACAAATGAAAAACTGTTTTTT.

The genes are TRBV9 and TRBJ2-1; 11 bases line up with TRBD2. Germline CDR1 reads SGDLS; CDR2 reads YYNGEE. This CDR3 has 19 amino acids. J lost 2 bases, V lost 0 bases, and 10 bases had no gene match. The CDR3 loop reads CASSVGGASGRTPYNEQFF. The CDR3 bases are TGTGCCAGCAGCGTAGGCGGGGCTAGCGGGAGGACTCCCTACAATGAGCAGTTCTTC. Based on the CDR3 plus reference TRBV9 and TRBJ2-1, the full variable domain is DSGVTQTPKHLITATGQRVTLRCSPRSGDLSVYWYQQSLDQGLQFLIQYYNGEERAKGNILERFSAQQFPDLHSELNLSSLELGDSALYFCASSVGGASGRTPYNEQFFGPGTRLTVL.

The chain carries TRBV18 and TRBJ1-1; TRBD1 matches 7 bases. The CDR3 runs to 15 residues. V dropped 5 bases and J dropped 5; count of bases not matched to a gene: 11. Per the germline V gene, CDR1 is KGHSH and CDR2 is LQKENI. The CDR3: CASSSTRTGITEAFF. CDR3 nucleotides: TGTGCCAGCTCATCCACACGGACAGGAATAACTGAAGCTTTCTTT.

This chain links TRBV7-9 with TRBJ2-2, with a tentative D call TRBD2 (7 bases). Trimming removed 8 bases from V and 5 bases from J, with 21 bases in between. This CDR3 spans 16 amino acids. Germline V gene lookup returns CDR1 SEHNR and CDR2 FQNEAQ (reference sequence). The CDR3 sequence is CASLPGSGGRTGELFF. The CDR3 DNA follows: TGTGCCAGCTTACCCGGGTCGGGGGGCCGGACCGGGGAGCTGTTTTTT.

This chain uses TRBV9 with TRBJ2-5; D is perhaps TRBD1 (6 bases). Germline V gives CDR1 SGDLS, CDR2 YYNGEE. This CDR3 spans 16 amino acids. Between the trimmed V and J ends, which lost 3 bases and 4 bases, there was a span of 19 bases. CDR3 bases: TGTGCCAGCAGCGGGAACAGGGAGAACAAGGGAGAGACCCAGTACTTC. Translated: CASSGNRENKGETQYF.

The rearrangement joins TRBV30 to TRBJ2-7, with 8 bases that match TRBD1. The CDR3 is 14 residues long. CDR1 is GTSNPN and CDR2 is SVGIG in the germline V gene (reference sequence). Unmatched junction bases numbered 6, after V lost 0 bases and J lost 5 bases. CDR3 sequence: CAWSVQGGYDEQYF. DNA of the CDR3: TGTGCCTGGAGTGTACAGGGGGGTTACGACGAGCAGTACTTC.

V and J are TRBV24-1 and TRBJ2-3; 8 nucleotides line up with TRBD1. CDR1 is KGHDR and CDR2 is SFDVKD in the germline V gene. CDR3 size: 17 residues. V lost 1 base, J lost 1 base, and 6 bases stayed unmatched. As DNA, the CDR3 is TGTGCCACCAGTGATTTACCCGGACAGGGTGGCACAGATACGCAGTATTTT. It codes for CATSDLPGQGGTDTQYF.